This TCR beta chain comes out of a study of patients and donors after allogeneic stem cell transplantation. Germline values: CDR1 DFQATT, CDR2 SNEGSKA (reference sequence). The CDR3 runs 15 residues. Trimming took 5 bases from V and 0 from J, leaving 14 bases between them. TCRdb re-analysed the RT-PCR reads in MiXCR, keeping a single row per CDR3 protein. The sample holds about 960,000 distinct CDR3 sequences, roughly 18% seen once. Sequenced material: blood, either unsorted or a sorted T cell fraction (not recorded which). This clonotype was sampled from a human donor who was either an allogeneic HSCT recipient or a stem cell or donor lymphocyte infusion donor (not recorded which). It is not recorded whose cells these are; they may come from a transplant donor. The chain uses TRBV20-1 and TRBJ1-5, with a weak D call TRBD1 (5 bases). CDR3 in amino acids: CSALRGSYSNQPQHF. In nucleotides, the CDR3 is TGCAGTGCTCTTCGGGGCTCGTATAGCAATCAGCCCCAGCATTTT.